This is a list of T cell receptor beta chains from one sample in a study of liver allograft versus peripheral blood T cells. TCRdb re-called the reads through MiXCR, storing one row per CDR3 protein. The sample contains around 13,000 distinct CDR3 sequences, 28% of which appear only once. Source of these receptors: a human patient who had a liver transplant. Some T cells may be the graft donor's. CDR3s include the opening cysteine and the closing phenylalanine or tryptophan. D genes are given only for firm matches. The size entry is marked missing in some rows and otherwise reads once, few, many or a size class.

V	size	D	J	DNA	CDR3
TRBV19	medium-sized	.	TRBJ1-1	TGTGCCAGTAAGTCCATTACATTGAGGAACACTGAAGCTTTCTTT	CASKSITLRNTEAFF
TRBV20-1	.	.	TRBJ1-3	TGCAGTGCTAGAGATCAGGGGAAGTCTGGAAACACCATATATTTT	CSARDQGKSGNTIYF
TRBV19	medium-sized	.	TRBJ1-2	TGTGCCAGTAGTATAGCGACGGGGACAAACTATGGCTACACCTTC	CASSIATGTNYGYTF
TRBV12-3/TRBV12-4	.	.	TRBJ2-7	TGTGCCAGCAGTTTATTCACCCACCGTCACAGCCCCCCCTACGAGCAGTACTTC	CASSLFTHRHSPPYEQYF
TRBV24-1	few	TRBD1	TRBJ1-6	TGTGCCACCAGTGATCTGGACAGGGGGATTTCACCCCTCCACTTT	CATSDLDRGISPLHF
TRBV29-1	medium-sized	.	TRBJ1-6	TGCAGCGTGCGACAGGTTGTTGATTCACCCCTCCACTTT	CSVRQVVDSPLHF
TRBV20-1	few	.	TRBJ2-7	TGCAGTGCTAGAAGTTCTGTTCCTCTGGCCTACGAGCAGTACTTC	CSARSSVPLAYEQYF
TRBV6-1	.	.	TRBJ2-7	TGTGCCAGCAGGCCCTACAGCTCCTACGAGCAGTACTTC	CASRPYSSYEQYF
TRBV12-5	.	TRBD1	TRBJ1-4	TGTGCTAGTGGTTTGCGGACAGGGAGGGATGAAAAACTGTTTTTT	CASGLRTGRDEKLFF
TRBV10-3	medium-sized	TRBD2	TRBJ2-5	TGTGCCATCAGGACTAGCGGGGCGCCGCAAGAGACCCAGTACTTC	CAIRTSGAPQETQYF
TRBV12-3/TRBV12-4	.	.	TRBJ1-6	TGTGCCAGCAGTTTACGTGGAGAACGCTCACCCCTCCACTTT	CASSLRGERSPLHF
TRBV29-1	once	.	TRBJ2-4	TGCAGCGTTGTTTCCCTAGCCAAAAACATTCAGTACTTC	CSVVSLAKNIQYF
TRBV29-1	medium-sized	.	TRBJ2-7	TGCAGCGCCTTCCCAACAGGGCTACCTAACGAGCAGTACTTC	CSAFPTGLPNEQYF
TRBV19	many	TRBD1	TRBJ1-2	TGTGCCAGCGGGACAGAATATAACTATGGCTACACCTTC	CASGTEYNYGYTF
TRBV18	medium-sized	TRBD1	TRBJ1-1	TGTGCCAGCTCACCTAAGACAGGGGGCAACACTGAAGCTTTCTTT	CASSPKTGGNTEAFF